The TCR beta chain described here comes from a study of T cells in Graves' hyperthyroidism and ophthalmopathy (dated by TCRdb to between 2018 and 2021). Background for the entire study: TCR V-J signatures able to tell the groups apart were searched for in a discovery cohort of 95 to 100 patients, of whom approximately 40 had Graves' ophthalmopathy and about 55 had stable Graves' hyperthyroidism. The 85 to 100 discovery patients were randomly split 7:3 into training and test sets. The paper reports TCR Vbeta CDR3 sequencing of fewer than 150 peripheral blood samples: approximately 41 ophthalmopathy, fewer than 80 hyperthyroidism and approximately 17 progressor patients. Prospective prediction of ophthalmopathy was tested in an independent validation cohort of fewer than 20 hyperthyroidism patients and 15 to 17 patients who later progressed to ophthalmopathy. Thyroid tissue and blood T-cell repertoires from more than five Graves' hyperthyroidism patients were also compared in the study. Following sampling, methimazole starting at 30 mg daily was given to hyperthyroidism patients, and high-dose intravenous methylprednisolone was given to ophthalmopathy patients.

Paper-wide results and their limitations: In cross-validation, a model built on a 13 V-J signature told ophthalmopathy apart from stable hyperthyroidism with under 90% sensitivity and around 83% specificity, and in testing the same model reached 80%/75%. In validation, the model predicted progression to ophthalmopathy a median of roughly 6.5 months before onset, with approximately 70% sensitivity and almost 75% specificity. No statistical method was used to fix the sample size in advance, and group allocation was not hidden from the investigators. Most expanded thyroid clonotypes (frequency above 0.001) were also detected in blood, a finding suggesting that blood repertoires may reflect thyroid immune responses.

As to this clonotype: There is no known antigen for this receptor. Base qualities are not recorded, but no much larger clone differs from it by a single base.

Exclusion was applied to patients with uncontrolled infections, other autoimmune diseases, pregnancy or lactation. Diagnoses were established on the basis of clinical symptoms, serum thyroxine and TRAb, thyroid ultrasound, and orbital computed tomography. Trizol reagent was used to extract total RNA, and RNA quality was then checked on an Agilent 2100 Bioanalyzer. TCR beta CDR3 regions were amplified from RNA transcripts. The TCR CDR3 was subjected to a first round of RT-PCR using the HTBI primer set and the Qiagen OneStep RT-PCR kit. The libraries were constructed in a second round of multiplex PCR and then size-selected and purified. Sequencing of the libraries was done on an Illumina HiSeq2000 using paired-end 100 bp reads. For the original study's pipeline: Raw data were processed with SOAPnuke, discarding reads with adapters, uncalled bases, mean Phred below 15, or no exact constant-primer or identifier match. High-quality paired reads were merged with COPE v1.2.5, and unique nucleotide sequences were defined as clonotypes. Clonotypes were aligned to IMGT TRBV, TRBD and TRBJ reference segments using MiTCR v1.1. Only V-J combinations with frequency above 0.0001, covering roughly 99% of repertoires, were analysed. A TCS score was defined as the ratio between F50 (clonal expansion) and ExV (chaos), using BLOSUM62-based TCRdist between CDR3 peptides within each V-J. Welch's t-statistics and random forest reduced some 510 V-J features to 13, which were used in a naive Bayes classifier (R e1071). The Morisita-Horn index was used to measure how similar the thyroid and blood repertoires were. TCRdb reanalyzed the raw reads on its own, using fastp at Q25 for trimming and MiXCR for clone calling, and kept in-frame beta chains. Rows with a matching CDR3 protein are joined into one entry that keeps the most common DNA and genes. The V and J calls follow TCRdb's processing rather than the paper's. Present in this sample are more than 550,000 distinct CDR3 sequences, roughly 46% of which were seen just once. Clones ranked in the top ten supply less than 9% of the sample.

CDR1 SGHVS and CDR2 FNYEAQ were looked up in the germline V gene. Spanning cysteine to phenylalanine, the CDR3 consists of 15 amino acids. Only the CDR3 DNA is retained, 45 bases long and in frame from the first base. V is shortened by 1 base, J by 4 bases, and the region joining them spans 13 bases. The sequence derives from an adult man with Graves' disease, either hyperthyroidism or ophthalmopathy (not recorded which). This chain is built from TRBV7-6 and TRBJ2-5, and perhaps TRBD2 as D gene, on 7 matching bases. Sequenced: peripheral blood or thyroid tissue (not recorded which). The CDR3 region has the sequence CASSLDGGALETQYF. The nucleotide sequence is given as TGTGCCAGCAGCTTAGATGGGGGGGCTTTAGAGACCCAGTACTTC. This CDR3, with the reference TRBV7-6 and TRBJ2-5 proteins standing in past its ends, gives the full variable domain GAGVSQSPRYKVTKRGQDVALRCDPISGHVSLYWYRQALGQGPEFLTYFNYEAQQDKSGLPNDRFSAERPEGSISTLTIQRTEQRDSAMYRCASSLDGGALETQYFGPGTRLLVL.